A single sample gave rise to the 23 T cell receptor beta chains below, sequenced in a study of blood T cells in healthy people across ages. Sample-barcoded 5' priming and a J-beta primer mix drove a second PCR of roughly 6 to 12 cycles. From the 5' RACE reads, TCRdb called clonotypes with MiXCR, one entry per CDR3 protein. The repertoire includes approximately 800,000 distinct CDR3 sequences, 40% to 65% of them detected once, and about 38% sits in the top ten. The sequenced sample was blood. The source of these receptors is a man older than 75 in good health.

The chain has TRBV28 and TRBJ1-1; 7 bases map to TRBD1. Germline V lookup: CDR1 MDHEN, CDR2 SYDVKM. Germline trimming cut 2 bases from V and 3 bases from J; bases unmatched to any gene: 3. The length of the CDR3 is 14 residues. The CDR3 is CASSLGQAYTEAFF. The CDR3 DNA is TGTGCCAGCAGTTTAGGACAGGCCTACACTGAAGCTTTCTTT.

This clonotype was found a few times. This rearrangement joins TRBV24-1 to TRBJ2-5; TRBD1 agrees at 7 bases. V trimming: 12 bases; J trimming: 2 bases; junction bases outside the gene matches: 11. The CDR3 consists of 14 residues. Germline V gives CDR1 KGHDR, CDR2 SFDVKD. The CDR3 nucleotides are TGTGCCGAAACGGGCAGGGGGAGTCAAGAGACCCAGTACTTC. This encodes CAETGRGSQETQYF.

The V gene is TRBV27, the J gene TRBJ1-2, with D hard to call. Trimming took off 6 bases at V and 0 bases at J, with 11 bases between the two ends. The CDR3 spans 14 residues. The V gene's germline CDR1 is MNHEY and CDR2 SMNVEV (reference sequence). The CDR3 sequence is CASSRLGANYGYTF. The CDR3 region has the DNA TGTGCCAGCAGCCGCCTAGGAGCTAACTATGGCTACACCTTC.

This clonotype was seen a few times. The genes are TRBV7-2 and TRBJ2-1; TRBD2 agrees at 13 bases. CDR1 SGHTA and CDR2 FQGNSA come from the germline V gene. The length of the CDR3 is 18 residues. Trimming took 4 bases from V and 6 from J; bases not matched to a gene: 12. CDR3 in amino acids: CASSYKGTSGRVGNEQFF. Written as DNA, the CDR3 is TGTGCCAGCAGCTATAAGGGCACTAGCGGGAGGGTTGGCAATGAGCAGTTCTTC.

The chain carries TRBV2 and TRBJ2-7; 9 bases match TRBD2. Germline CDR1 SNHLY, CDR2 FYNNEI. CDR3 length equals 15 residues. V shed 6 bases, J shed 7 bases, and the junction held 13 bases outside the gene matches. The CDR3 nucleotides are TGTGCCAGCAGCATAGGTAGCGGGAGATCCAATGAGCAGTACTTC. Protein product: CASSIGSGRSNEQYF.

The chain's CDR3 is CSAVPLAGAWYEQYF. The CDR3 nucleotides read TGCAGTGCCGTCCCTTTAGCGGGAGCATGGTACGAGCAGTACTTC. This chain links TRBV20-1 with TRBJ2-5, with 9 positions matching TRBD2. The end of the DNA is better explained by TRBJ2-7, so the J call may be wrong. This CDR3 has 15 residues. Germline V gene data show CDR1 as DFQATT and CDR2 as SNEGSKA (reference sequence).

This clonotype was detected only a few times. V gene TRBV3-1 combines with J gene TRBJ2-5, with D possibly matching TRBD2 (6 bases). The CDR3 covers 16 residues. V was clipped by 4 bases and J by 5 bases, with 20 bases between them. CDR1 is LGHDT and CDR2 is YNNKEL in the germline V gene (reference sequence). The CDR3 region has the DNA TGTGCCAGCAGCCCCCGTAGTAGCGGTAGACGGGAGACCCAGTACTTC. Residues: CASSPRSSGRRETQYF.

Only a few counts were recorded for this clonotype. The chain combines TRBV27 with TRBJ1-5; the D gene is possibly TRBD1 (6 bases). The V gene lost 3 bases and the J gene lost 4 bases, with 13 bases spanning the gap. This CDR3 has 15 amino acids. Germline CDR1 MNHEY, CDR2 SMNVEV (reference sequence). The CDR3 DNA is TGTGCCAGCAGTTTTGGGGGGGCGGGTAATCAGCCCCAGCATTTT. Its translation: CASSFGGAGNQPQHF.

The CDR3 here is CASSPRDTEHTEAFF. The CDR3 nucleotides read TGTGCCAGCAGCCCCCGGGACACTGAACACACTGAAGCTTTCTTT. This chain links TRBV12-3 or TRBV12-4 with TRBJ1-1; D perhaps matches TRBD1 (6 bases). This CDR3 is built from 15 residues. V was trimmed by 6 bases and J by 3 bases, leaving 17 bases between them.

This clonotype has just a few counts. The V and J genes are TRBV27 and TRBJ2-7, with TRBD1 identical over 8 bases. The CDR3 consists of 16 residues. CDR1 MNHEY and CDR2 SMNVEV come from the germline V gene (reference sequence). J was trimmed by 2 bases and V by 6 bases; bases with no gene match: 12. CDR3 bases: TGTGCCAGCAGCCCGATCCCGGGACAGGTGCCCTACGAGCAGTACTTC. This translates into CASSPIPGQVPYEQYF.

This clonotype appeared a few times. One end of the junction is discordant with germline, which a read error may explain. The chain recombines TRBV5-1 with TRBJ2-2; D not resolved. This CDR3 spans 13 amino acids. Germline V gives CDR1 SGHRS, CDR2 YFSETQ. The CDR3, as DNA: TGTGCCAGCAGCGTAGAAGGGACCGGGGAGCTGTTTTTT. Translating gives CASSVEGTGELFF.

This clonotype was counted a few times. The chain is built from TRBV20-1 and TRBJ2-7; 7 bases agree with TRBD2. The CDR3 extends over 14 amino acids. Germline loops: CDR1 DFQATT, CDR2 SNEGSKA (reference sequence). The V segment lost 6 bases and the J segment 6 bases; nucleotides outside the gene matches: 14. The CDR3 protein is CSASKGGRSGEQYF. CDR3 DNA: TGCAGTGCATCTAAAGGCGGGAGATCTGGCGAGCAGTACTTC.

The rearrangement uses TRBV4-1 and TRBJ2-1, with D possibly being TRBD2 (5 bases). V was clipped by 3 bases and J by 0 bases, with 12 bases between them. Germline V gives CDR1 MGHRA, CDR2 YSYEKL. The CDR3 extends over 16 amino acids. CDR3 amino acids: CASSHWESPSYNEQFF. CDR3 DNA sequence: TGCGCCAGCAGCCACTGGGAGTCCCCCTCCTACAATGAGCAGTTCTTC.

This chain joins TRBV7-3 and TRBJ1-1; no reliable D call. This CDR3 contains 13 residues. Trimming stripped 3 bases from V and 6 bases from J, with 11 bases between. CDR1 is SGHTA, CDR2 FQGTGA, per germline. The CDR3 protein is CASSLLVQSEAFF. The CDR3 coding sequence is TGTGCCAGCAGCTTGTTGGTCCAGTCTGAAGCTTTCTTT.

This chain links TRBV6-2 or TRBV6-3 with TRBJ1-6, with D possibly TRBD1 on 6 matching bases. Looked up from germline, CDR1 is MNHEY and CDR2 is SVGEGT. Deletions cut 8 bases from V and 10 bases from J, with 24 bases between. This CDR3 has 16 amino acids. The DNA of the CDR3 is TGTGCCAGCGGGGGCCTGCCGGGACGAGTGATGTCACCCCTCCACTTT. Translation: CASGGLPGRVMSPLHF.

The CDR3 DNA reads as TGTGCCAGCAGTCTAGGACAGGGGGCTAAACAGCCCCAGCATTTT. Protein product: CASSLGQGAKQPQHF. The rearrangement joins TRBV27 to TRBJ1-5; 11 bases fit TRBD1. Germline V CDR1 and CDR2: MNHEY, SMNVEV (reference sequence). V dropped 5 bases and J dropped 7; count of bases not matched to a gene: 7. CDR3 length: 15 residues.

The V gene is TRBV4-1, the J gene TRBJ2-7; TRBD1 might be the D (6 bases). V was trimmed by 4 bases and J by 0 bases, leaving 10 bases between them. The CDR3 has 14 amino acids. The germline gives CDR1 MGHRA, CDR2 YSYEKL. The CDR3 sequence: CASSPRDNSYEQYF. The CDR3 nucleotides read TGCGCCAGCAGCCCCCGGGACAACTCCTACGAGCAGTACTTC.

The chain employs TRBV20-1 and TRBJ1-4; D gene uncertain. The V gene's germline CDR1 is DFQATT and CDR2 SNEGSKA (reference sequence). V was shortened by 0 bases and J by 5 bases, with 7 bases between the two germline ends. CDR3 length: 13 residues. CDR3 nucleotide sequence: TGCAGTGCTAGAGAACAGTCGAATGAAAAACTGTTTTTT. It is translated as CSAREQSNEKLFF.

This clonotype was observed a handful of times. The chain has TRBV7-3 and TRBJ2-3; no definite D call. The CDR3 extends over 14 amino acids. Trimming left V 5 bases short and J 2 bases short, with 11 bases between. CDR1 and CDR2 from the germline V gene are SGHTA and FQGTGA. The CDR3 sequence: CASSEVGSTDTQYF. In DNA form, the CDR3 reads TGTGCCAGCAGCGAAGTAGGTTCCACAGATACGCAGTATTTT.

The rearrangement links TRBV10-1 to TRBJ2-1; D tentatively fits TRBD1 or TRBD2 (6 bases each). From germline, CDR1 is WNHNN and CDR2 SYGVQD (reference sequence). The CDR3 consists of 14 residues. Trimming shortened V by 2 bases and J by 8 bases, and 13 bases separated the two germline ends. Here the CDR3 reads CASSEGGRWDEQFF. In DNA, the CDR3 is TGCGCCAGCAGTGAGGGGGGGCGCTGGGATGAGCAGTTCTTC.

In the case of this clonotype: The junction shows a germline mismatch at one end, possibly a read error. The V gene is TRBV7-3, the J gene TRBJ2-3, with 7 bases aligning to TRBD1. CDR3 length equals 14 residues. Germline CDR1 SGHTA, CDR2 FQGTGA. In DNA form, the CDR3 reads TGTGCCAGCAGTCTCCGGGCAGGGACAGATTCGCAGTATTTT. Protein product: CASSLRAGTDSQYF.

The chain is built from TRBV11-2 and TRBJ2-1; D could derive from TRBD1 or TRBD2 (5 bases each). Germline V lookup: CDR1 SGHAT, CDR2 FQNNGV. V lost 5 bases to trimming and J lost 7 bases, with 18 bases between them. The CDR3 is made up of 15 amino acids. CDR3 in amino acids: CASSLRTGGRNEQFF. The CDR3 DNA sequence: TGTGCCAGCAGCCTCCGTACAGGAGGTAGGAATGAGCAGTTCTTC.

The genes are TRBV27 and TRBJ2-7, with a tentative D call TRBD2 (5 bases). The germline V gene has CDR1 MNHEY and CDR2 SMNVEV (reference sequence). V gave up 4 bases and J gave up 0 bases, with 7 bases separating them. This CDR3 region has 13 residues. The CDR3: CASSYLASYEQYF. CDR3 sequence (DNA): TGTGCCAGCAGTTACCTAGCCTCCTACGAGCAGTACTTC.